These 13 T cell receptor beta chains share one sample of origin, sequenced in a study of blood T cell repertoires in COVID-19. Method: immunoSEQ multiplex PCR; TCRdb's copy keeps in-frame clones and lacks some. The repertoire holds 180,000 or so clones, 80% to 90% seen once, with approximately 8% in the top ten. Sequencing used peripheral blood. These receptors were collected from a man aged 60-69 years with acute or convalescent COVID-19.

This chain connects TRBV9 to TRBJ2-7; 9 nucleotides align to TRBD2. The J segment lost 7 bases and the V segment lost 2 bases, leaving 4 bases of the junction unmatched. The germline CDR1 and CDR2 sequences are SGDLS and YYNGEE. The CDR3 spans 13 residues. The CDR3: CASSVSGRGEQYF. The CDR3 nucleotides read TGTGCCAGCAGCGTTAGCGGGAGAGGGGAGCAGTACTTC.

The chain recombines TRBV29-1 with TRBJ2-1; 7 bases align to TRBD1. CDR3 size: 11 residues. V was pared by 7 bases and J by 7 bases, with 4 bases of the junction left unmatched. The germline V gene has CDR1 SQVTM and CDR2 ANQGSEA. The CDR3 DNA reads TGCAGCGGGACACAGGGGAATGAGCAGTTCTTC. Amino acids: CSGTQGNEQFF.

V and J are TRBV29-1 and TRBJ1-2; 8 nucleotides align to TRBD1. Trimming took 4 bases from V and 5 from J; bases not matched to a gene: 6. From germline, CDR1 is SQVTM and CDR2 ANQGSEA. The CDR3 runs 13 residues. CDR3 coding DNA: TGCAGCGTTGTGACGGACAGGGTGTATGGCTACACCTTC. Encoded protein: CSVVTDRVYGYTF.

As to this clone: The same CDR3 is also encoded by other DNA sequences in this sample. The chain carries TRBV5-1 and TRBJ2-7; the match to TRBD1 covers 10 bases. Germline CDR1 and CDR2: SGHRS and YFSETQ. This CDR3 has 14 residues. Trimming at V came to 0 bases and at J to 4 bases, leaving 1 base not matched to a gene. The CDR3, as DNA: TGCGCCAGCAGCTTGGGACAGGGGGCATACGAGCAGTACTTC. Its translation is CASSLGQGAYEQYF.

The chain has TRBV4-2 and TRBJ2-1, with 13 bases lining up with TRBD2. V shed 3 bases, J shed 0 bases, and the junction held 5 bases outside the gene matches. Germline loops: CDR1 LGHNA, CDR2 YNFKEQ. The CDR3 covers 18 residues. The CDR3 bases are TGTGCCAGCAGCCAGACGGGACTAGCGGGATTCTCCTACAATGAGCAGTTCTTC. It encodes CASSQTGLAGFSYNEQFF.

The chain recombines TRBV7-8 with TRBJ1-4; maybe TRBD1 (6 bases). CDR1 and CDR2 (germline): SGHVS, FQNEAQ. The CDR3 has 16 residues. With 5 bases removed from V and 0 bases from J, the gap between germline ends came to 13 bases. The chain's CDR3 is CASSPDRSSTNEKLFF. In DNA, the CDR3 is TGTGCCAGCAGCCCCGACAGGAGCTCAACTAATGAAAAACTGTTTTTT.

J is TRBJ1-2 and V is TRBV4-2, with a tentative D call TRBD1 (5 bases). V shed 2 bases and J shed 6 bases, with 10 bases lying between them. Per germline, CDR1 LGHNA and CDR2 YNFKEQ. The CDR3 spans 13 residues. The CDR3 loop reads CASSQQTANGYTF. In DNA, the CDR3 is TGTGCCAGCAGCCAACAGACAGCGAATGGCTACACCTTC.

V is TRBV27 and J is TRBJ1-2; TRBD1 matches 11 bases. This CDR3 spans 18 amino acids. The junction had 13 bases not matched to a gene; V was cut back by 3 bases and J by 4 bases. Looked up from germline, CDR1 is MNHEY and CDR2 is SMNVEV (reference sequence). This CDR3 reads CASSLTTGTGGKGYGYTF. CDR3 bases: TGTGCCAGCAGTTTGACCACCGGGACAGGGGGAAAGGGCTATGGCTACACCTTC.

The rearrangement links TRBV5-1 to TRBJ2-3; D not resolved. The CDR3 is made up of 14 amino acids. Germline-derived CDR1 and CDR2 are SGHRS and YFSETQ. Trimming shortened V by 1 base and J by 2 bases, and 8 bases separated the two germline ends. CDR3 protein: CASSLFEPTDTQYF. The DNA for the CDR3 is TGCGCCAGCAGCTTGTTCGAGCCCACAGATACGCAGTATTTT.

The chain recombines TRBV12-5 with TRBJ2-2; 8 nucleotides match TRBD1. V trimming: 6 bases; J trimming: 5 bases; junction bases outside the gene matches: 14. This CDR3 spans 17 amino acids. The germline CDR1 and CDR2 sequences are LGHNT and FRNRAP. The CDR3 is CASGRTLGQGLTGELFF. CDR3 nucleotides: TGTGCTAGTGGCCGAACCCTAGGACAGGGATTAACCGGGGAGCTGTTTTTT.

The rearrangement joins TRBV4-1 to TRBJ1-5; no reliable D call. Germline CDR1 MGHRA, CDR2 YSYEKL. The CDR3 has 14 amino acids. Trimming shortened V by 4 bases and J by 7 bases, and 14 bases separated the two germline ends. This chain's CDR3 is CASSPAAVWQPQHF. In DNA, the CDR3 is TGCGCCAGCAGCCCCGCCGCGGTATGGCAGCCCCAGCATTTT.

This sequence joins TRBV19 and TRBJ1-2; 8 bases are a match to TRBD1. V lost 6 bases, J lost 5 bases, and 11 bases stayed unmatched. CDR1 is LNHDA, CDR2 SQIVND, per germline (reference sequence). The CDR3 runs to 15 residues. Here the CDR3 DNA reads TGTGCCAGTAGACCCACCGGACAGGGAGCTTATGGCTACACCTTC. Encoded protein: CASRPTGQGAYGYTF.

This chain connects TRBV2 to TRBJ1-4; a possible D gene is TRBD1 (5 bases). This CDR3 region has 15 residues. Trimming shortened V by 6 bases and J by 4 bases, and 15 bases separated the two germline ends. Germline assignment: CDR1 SNHLY and CDR2 FYNNEI. Here the CDR3 DNA reads TGTGCCAGCAGCCCCGACTGGGGGGGTAATGAAAAACTGTTTTTT. Translating it yields CASSPDWGGNEKLFF.